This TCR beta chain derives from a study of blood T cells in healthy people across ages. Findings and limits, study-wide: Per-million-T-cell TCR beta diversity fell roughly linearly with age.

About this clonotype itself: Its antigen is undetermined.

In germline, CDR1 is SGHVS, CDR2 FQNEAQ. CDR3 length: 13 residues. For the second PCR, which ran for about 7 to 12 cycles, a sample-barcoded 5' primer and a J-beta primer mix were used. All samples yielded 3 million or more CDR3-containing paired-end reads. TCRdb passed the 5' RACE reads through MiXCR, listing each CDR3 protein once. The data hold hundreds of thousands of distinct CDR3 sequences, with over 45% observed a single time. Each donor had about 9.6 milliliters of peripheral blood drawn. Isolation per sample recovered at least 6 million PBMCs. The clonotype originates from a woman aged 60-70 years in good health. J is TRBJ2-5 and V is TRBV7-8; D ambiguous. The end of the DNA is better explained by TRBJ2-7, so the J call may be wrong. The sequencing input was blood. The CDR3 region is CASSLPGRDEQYF. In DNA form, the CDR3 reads TGTGCCAGCAGCTTACCCGGACGGGACGAGCAGTACTTC.